This T cell receptor beta chain was identified during a study of blood T cell repertoires in COVID-19. Germline V gene lookup returns CDR1 SGHVS and CDR2 FQNEAQ. There are 14 residues in the CDR3. Trimming cost V 6 bases and J 5 bases; bases outside gene matches: 9. TCRdb keeps only in-frame clones here, not all; method: immunoSEQ multiplex PCR. The sample holds 55,000 to 75,000 clones; under 90% are singletons and the top ten take 3% to 3.5%. This chain joins TRBV7-8 and TRBJ1-1; TRBD1 aligns across 7 bases. Sequenced: peripheral blood. The origin of this receptor is a man aged 45-65 years with active COVID-19. The CDR3 DNA follows: TGTGCCAGCAGAGCGAGACAGGGTGGAACTGAAGCTTTCTTT. Translated: CASRARQGGTEAFF.